This is a list of T cell receptor beta chains from one sample in a study of identical twins. TCRdb independently ran MiXCR on the 5' RACE reads; one entry per CDR3 protein. Counted here are more than 600,000 distinct CDR3 sequences, 15% to 20% occurring once; the ten biggest clones make up about an eighth. These same records also appear under a second study, on T cells expressing NK-cell markers.

Sample: PBMCs. These receptors all come from a woman younger than 30 in good health. CDR3s include the opening cysteine and the closing phenylalanine or tryptophan.

V gene: TRBV10-2
J gene: TRBJ2-3
CDR3 protein: CAILGAGVTDTQYF

V gene: TRBV12-3/TRBV12-4
J gene: TRBJ2-2
CDR3 protein: CASKGRRQGAGGELFF

V gene: TRBV29-1
J gene: TRBJ1-2
CDR3 protein: CSVAGEDGYGYTF

V gene: TRBV2
J gene: TRBJ1-1
CDR3 protein: CASSGSTGINTEAFF

V gene: TRBV11-2
J gene: TRBJ2-5
CDR3 protein: CASTANGETQYF

V gene: TRBV12-3/TRBV12-4
J gene: TRBJ2-7
CDR3 protein: CASSFGHYNSYEQYF

V gene: TRBV11-3
J gene: TRBJ2-3
CDR3 protein: CASSPGRGTQYF

V gene: TRBV21-1
J gene: TRBJ2-7
CDR3 protein: CASSRFPGGPSYEQYF

V gene: TRBV6-1
J gene: TRBJ1-1
CDR3 protein: CASRWTTANTEAFF

V gene: TRBV27
J gene: TRBJ2-6
CDR3 protein: CASSLMPGANVLTF